This TCR beta chain was identified during a study of blood T cell repertoires in COVID-19 (TCRdb year 2020). Context from the whole study: Collaborator samples came from the United States, Italy and Spain and covered acute and convalescent phases of COVID-19. The material from the prospective study consisted of cDNA or gDNA derived from T cells, B-cell-depleted T cells, or PBMCs. Where HLA class I and class II types were available, the types were taken from metadata supplied by the sample provider, not from assay-based typing. Deeply sampled blood TCRbeta repertoires from subjects exposed to, actively infected with, or recovered from COVID-19 were included in the dataset. The samples were drawn from the first 160 participants of the ongoing ImmuneRACE study and from roughly 1,300 subjects provided by 6 global collaborators. Sample metadata almost always included a de-identified subject ID, COVID-19 status, age in years and sex. The repertoires were made available in a free public database intended to serve as a resource for research on the immune response to SARS-CoV-2.

Overall study results and their limits: Clinical and demographic metadata were provided uncurated, with the amount varying by source and participant.

Whole blood was collected in K2EDTA tubes by collaborating institutions according to the institutions' own protocols. For TCRbeta analysis, collaborators shipped samples in one of three forms: frozen whole blood, isolated PBMCs, or DNA extracted from either of those sample types. TCRbeta CDR3 regions were amplified from genomic DNA by means of the immunoSEQ Assay, a bias-controlled multiplex PCR. The authors processed their data as follows. The number of nucleated cells in each sample was estimated from the amplification of reference gene primers within the assay. To quantify the absolute abundance of each unique TCRbeta CDR3 rearrangement, sequence reads were collapsed and filtered. For each sample, productive Simpson clonality was calculated by taking the square root of Simpson's diversity index across productive rearrangements. Held by TCRdb, this immuneACCESS table contains in-frame sequences only and omits some clones. Under half of the omission traces to an unresolved V gene where checked; the cause of the rest is unknown. That table gives V, J and clone size, and the DNA gave D and trimming. The sample data list about 59,000 clones, and over 75% of these were observed just once. The top ten clones comprise more than 15% of the sample.

Taken from cysteine to phenylalanine, the CDR3 has 12 residues. The DNA shown is the 36-base CDR3, in frame from base 1. As to this clone: Which antigen it targets is not known. No base qualities exist here, and no much larger clone lies one base off it.

The chain uses TRBV21-1 and TRBJ1-4; TRBD1 reflects the table's D call only, with no check against the DNA. TRBV21-1 is termed a pseudogene. Material: peripheral blood. The sequence was collected from a man aged 80 or over with acute or convalescent COVID-19. The CDR3 region has the sequence CATSGQLPPMFF. The nucleotide sequence is given as TGTGCCACCTCGGGACAGCTCCCTCCGATGTTTTTT.